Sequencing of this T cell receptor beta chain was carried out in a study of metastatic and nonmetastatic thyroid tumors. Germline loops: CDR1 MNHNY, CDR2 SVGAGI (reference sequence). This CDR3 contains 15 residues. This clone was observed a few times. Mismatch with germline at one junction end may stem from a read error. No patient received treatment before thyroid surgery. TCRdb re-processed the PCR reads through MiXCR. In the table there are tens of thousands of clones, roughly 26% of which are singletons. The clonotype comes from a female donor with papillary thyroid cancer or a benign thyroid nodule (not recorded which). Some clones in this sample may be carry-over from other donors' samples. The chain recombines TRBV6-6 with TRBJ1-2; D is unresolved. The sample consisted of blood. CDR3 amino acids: CASSYSLYGSYGYTF. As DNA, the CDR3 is TGTGCGAGCAGTTACTCCTTGTACGGCAGCTATGGCTACACCTTC.